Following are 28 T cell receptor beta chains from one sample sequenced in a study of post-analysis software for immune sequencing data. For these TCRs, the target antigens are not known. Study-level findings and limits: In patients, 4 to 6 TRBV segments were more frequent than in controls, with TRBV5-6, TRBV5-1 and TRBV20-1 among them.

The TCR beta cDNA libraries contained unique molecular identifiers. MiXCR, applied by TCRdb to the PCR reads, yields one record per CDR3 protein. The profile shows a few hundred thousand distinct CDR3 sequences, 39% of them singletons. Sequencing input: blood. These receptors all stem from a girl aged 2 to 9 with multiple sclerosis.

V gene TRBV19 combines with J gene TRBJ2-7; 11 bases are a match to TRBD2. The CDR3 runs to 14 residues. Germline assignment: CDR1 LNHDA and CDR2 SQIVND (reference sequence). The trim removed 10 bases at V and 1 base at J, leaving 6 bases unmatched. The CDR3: CATSRLAGSYEQYF. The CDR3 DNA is TGTGCCACTTCCAGACTAGCGGGGTCCTACGAGCAGTACTTC.

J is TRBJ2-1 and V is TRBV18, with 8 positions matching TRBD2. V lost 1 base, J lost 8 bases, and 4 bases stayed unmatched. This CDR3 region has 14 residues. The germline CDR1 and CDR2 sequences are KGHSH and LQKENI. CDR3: CASSPLAGRDEQFF. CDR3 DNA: TGTGCCAGCTCACCACTAGCGGGAAGAGATGAGCAGTTCTTC. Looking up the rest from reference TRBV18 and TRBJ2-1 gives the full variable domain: NAGVMQNPRHLVRRRGQEARLRCSPMKGHSHVYWYRQLPEEGLKFMVYLQKENIIDESGMPKERFSAEFPKEGPSILRIQQVVRGDSAAYFCASSPLAGRDEQFFGPGTRLTVL.

CDR3 coding DNA: TGCAGTGCTAGAGGGGGAGGGGGGAAACTGTTTTTT. Translated: CSARGGGGKLFF. The chain is built from TRBV20-1 and TRBJ1-4; D is perhaps TRBD1 (6 bases). The V gene lost 1 base and the J gene lost 11 bases, with 11 bases spanning the gap. The CDR3 is 12 amino acids. Looked up from germline, CDR1 is DFQATT and CDR2 is SNEGSKA (reference sequence).

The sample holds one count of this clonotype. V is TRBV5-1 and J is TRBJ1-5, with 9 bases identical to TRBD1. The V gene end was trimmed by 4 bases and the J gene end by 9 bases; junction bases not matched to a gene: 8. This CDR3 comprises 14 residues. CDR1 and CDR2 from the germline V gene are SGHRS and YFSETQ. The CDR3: CASSPGQGRGPQHF. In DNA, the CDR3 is TGCGCCAGCAGCCCAGGACAGGGGAGGGGGCCCCAGCATTTT.

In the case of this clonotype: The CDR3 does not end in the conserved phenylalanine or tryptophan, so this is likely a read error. The CDR3 region is CASSTVIRAGPQETQYC. For the CDR3, the DNA is TGCGCCAGCAGTACCGTAATCCGAGCGGGGCCCCAAGAGACCCAGTACTGC. The chain combines TRBV5-1 with TRBJ2-5, with 7 bases lining up with TRBD2. V shed 5 bases, J shed 1 base, and the junction held 14 bases outside the gene matches. This CDR3 has 17 amino acids. The germline CDR1 and CDR2 sequences are SGHRS and YFSETQ.

CDR3 bases: TGTGCCACGAAAGGCGGACAGGGAGGATTGGAAGAGACCCAGTACTTC. It codes for CATKGGQGGLEETQYF. This rearrangement joins TRBV10-3 to TRBJ2-5; 8 positions match TRBD1. The J segment lost 3 bases and the V segment lost 10 bases, leaving 16 bases of the junction unmatched. Germline V gene lookup returns CDR1 ENHRY and CDR2 SYGVKD. The CDR3 runs to 16 residues.

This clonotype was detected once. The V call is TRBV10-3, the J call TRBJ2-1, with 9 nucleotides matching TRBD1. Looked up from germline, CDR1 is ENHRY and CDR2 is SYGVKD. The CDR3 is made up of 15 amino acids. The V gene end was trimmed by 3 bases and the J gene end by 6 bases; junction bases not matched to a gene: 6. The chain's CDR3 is CAISDRGQGGNEQFF. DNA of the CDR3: TGTGCCATCAGTGATAGGGGACAGGGTGGCAATGAGCAGTTCTTC.

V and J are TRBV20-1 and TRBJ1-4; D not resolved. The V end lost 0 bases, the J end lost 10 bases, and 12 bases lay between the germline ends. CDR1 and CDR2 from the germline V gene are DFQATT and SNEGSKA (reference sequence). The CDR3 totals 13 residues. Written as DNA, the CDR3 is TGCAGTGCTAGAGAGGGTGGGGTAGGAAAACTGTTTTTT. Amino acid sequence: CSAREGGVGKLFF.

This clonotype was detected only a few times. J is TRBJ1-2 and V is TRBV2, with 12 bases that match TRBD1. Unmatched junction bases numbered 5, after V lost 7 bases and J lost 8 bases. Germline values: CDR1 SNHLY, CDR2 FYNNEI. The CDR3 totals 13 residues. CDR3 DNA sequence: TGTGCCAGCACAGGGACAGGGGGCGGGGGCTACACCTTC. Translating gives CASTGTGGGGYTF.

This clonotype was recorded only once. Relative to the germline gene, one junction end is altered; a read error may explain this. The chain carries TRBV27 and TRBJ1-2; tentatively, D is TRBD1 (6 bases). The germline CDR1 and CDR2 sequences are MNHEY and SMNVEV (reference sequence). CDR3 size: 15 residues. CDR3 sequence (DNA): TGTGCCAGCAGCGCTTTGACGGGGGCTAACTATGGCTATACCTTC. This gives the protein CASSALTGANYGYTF.

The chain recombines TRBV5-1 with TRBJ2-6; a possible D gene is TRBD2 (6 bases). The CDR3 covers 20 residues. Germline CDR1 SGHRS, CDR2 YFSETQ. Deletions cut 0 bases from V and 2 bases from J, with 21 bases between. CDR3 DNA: TGCGCCAGCAGCTTGGACCGCAGGGCCCCAGGGAGGACTGGGGCCAACGTCCTGACTTTC. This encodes CASSLDRRAPGRTGANVLTF.

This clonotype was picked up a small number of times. In nucleotides, the CDR3 is TGTGCCAGCGTAAATGCTAGGTATGAGGATACGCAGTATTTT. Encoded protein: CASVNARYEDTQYF. The chain recombines TRBV5-6 with TRBJ2-3; D is ambiguous. Germline V gene data show CDR1 as SGHDT and CDR2 as YYEEEE. The CDR3 is made up of 14 amino acids. V lost 7 bases, J lost 6 bases, and 18 bases lay in between. The full variable domain, with the rest looked up from reference TRBV5-6 and TRBJ2-3, is DAGVTQSPTHLIKTRGQQVTLRCSPKSGHDTVSWYQQALGQGPQFIFQYYEEEERQRGNFPDRFSGHQFPNYSSELNVNALLLGDSALYLCASVNARYEDTQYFGPGTRLTVL.

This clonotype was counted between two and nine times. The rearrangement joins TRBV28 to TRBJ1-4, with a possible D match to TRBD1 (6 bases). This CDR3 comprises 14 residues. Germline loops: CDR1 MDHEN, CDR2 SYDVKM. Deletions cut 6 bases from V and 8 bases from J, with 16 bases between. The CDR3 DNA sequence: TGTGCCAGCAGCCTCCCATTAGGGGGGGAAAAACTGTTTTTT. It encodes CASSLPLGGEKLFF.

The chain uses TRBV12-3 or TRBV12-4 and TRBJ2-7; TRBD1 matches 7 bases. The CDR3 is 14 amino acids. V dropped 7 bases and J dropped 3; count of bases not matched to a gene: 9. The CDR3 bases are TGTGCCAGCACCGTACAGGGGTCCCACTACGAGCAGTACTTC. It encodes CASTVQGSHYEQYF.

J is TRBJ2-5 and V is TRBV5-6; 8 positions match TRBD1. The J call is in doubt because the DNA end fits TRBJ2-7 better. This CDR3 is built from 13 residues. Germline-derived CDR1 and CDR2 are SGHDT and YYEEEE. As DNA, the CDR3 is TGTGCCAGCAGCTTCGGACAGGGCAACGAGCAGTACTTC. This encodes CASSFGQGNEQYF.

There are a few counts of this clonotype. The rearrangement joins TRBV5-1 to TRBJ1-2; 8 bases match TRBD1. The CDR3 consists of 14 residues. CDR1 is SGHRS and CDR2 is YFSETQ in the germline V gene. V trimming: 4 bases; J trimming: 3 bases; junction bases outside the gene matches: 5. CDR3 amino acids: CASSTDRGYYGYTF. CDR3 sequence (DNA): TGCGCCAGCAGCACCGACAGGGGTTACTATGGCTACACCTTC.

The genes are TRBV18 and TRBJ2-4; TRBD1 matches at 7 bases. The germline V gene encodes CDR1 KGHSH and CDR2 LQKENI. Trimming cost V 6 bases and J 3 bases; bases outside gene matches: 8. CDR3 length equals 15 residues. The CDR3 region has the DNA TGTGCCAGCTCCCCGACAGGGACAGTCAAAAACATTCAGTACTTC. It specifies CASSPTGTVKNIQYF.

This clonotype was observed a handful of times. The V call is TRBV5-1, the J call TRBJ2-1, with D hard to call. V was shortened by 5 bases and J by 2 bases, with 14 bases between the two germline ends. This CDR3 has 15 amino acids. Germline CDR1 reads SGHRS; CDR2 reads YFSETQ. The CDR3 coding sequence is TGCGCCAGCAGAAAAAGGACGGATACCTACAATGAGCAGTTCTTC. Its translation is CASRKRTDTYNEQFF.

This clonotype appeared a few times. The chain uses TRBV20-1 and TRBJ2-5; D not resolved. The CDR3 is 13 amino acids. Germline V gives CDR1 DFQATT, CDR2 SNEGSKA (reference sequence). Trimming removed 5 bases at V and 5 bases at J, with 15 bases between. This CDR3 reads CSASILGSETQYF. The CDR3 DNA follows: TGCAGTGCTTCGATTCTAGGGTCTGAGACCCAGTACTTC.

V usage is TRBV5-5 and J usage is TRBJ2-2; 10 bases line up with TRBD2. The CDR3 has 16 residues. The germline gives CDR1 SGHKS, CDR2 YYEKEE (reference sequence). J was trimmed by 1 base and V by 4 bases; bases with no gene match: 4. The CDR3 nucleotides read TGTGCCAGCAGCAACCGACTAGCGGGGAACACCGGGGAGCTGTTTTTT. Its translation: CASSNRLAGNTGELFF.

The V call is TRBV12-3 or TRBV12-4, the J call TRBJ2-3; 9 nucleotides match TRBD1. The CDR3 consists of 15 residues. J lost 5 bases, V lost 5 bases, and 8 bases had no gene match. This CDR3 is CASSPQQGAEDTQYF. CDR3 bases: TGTGCCAGCAGTCCACAACAGGGGGCAGAAGATACGCAGTATTTT.

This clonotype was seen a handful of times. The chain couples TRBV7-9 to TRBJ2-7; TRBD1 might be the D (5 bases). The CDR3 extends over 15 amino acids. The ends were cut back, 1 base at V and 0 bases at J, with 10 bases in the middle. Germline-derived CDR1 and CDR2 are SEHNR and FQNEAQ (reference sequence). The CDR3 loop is CASSLEQGSSYEQYF. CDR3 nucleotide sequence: TGTGCCAGCAGCTTAGAGCAGGGTAGCTCCTACGAGCAGTACTTC.

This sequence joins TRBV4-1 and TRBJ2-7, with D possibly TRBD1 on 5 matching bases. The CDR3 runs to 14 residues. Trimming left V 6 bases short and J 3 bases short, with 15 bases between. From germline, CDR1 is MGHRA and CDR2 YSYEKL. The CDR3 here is CASRVTTGYYEQYF. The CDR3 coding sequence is TGCGCCAGCAGGGTCACAACAGGATACTACGAGCAGTACTTC.

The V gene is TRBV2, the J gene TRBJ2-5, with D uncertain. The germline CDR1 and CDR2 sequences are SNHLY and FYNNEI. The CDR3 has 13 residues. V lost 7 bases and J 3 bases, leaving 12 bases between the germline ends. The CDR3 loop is CASKELKKETQYF. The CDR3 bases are TGTGCCAGCAAGGAACTGAAAAAAGAGACCCAGTACTTC.

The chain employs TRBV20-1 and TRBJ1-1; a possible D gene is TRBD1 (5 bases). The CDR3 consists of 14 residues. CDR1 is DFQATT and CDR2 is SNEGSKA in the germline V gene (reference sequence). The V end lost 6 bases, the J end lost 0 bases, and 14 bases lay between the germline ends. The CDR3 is CSARSPGLNTEAFF. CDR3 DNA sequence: TGCAGTGCCCGTTCCCCAGGGCTGAACACTGAAGCTTTCTTT.

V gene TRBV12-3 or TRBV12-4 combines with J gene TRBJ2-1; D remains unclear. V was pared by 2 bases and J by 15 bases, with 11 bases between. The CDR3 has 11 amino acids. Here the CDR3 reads CASSLRVGLFF. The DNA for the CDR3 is TGTGCCAGCAGTTTAAGGGTTGGTCTGTTCTTC.

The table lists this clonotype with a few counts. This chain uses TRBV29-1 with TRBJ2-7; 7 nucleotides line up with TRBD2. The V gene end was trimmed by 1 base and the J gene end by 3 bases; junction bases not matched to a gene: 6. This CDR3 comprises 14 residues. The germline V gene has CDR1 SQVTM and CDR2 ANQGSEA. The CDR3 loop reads CSVEGTSEHYEQYF. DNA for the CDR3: TGCAGCGTTGAAGGTACTAGCGAGCACTACGAGCAGTACTTC.

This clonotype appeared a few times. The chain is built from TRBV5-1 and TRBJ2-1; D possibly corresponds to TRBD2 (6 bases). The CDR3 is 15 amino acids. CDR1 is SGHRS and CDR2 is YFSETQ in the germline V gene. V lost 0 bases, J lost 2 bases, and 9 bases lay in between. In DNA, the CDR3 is TGCGCCAGCAGCTTGGCCGCGGGGACCTACAATGAGCAGTTCTTC. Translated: CASSLAAGTYNEQFF.